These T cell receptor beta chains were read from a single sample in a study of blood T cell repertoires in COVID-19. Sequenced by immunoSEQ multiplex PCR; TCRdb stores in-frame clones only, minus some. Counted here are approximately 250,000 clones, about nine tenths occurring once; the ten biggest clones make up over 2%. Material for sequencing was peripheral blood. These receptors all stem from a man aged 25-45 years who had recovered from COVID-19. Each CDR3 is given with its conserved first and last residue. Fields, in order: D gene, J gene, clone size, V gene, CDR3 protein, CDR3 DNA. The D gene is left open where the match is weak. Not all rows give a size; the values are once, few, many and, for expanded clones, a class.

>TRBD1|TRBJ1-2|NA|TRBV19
CASSKSPQGAPGYGYTF
TGTGCCAGTAGCAAATCACCACAGGGGGCGCCGGGCTATGGCTACACCTTC
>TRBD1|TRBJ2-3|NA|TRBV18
CASSPPRTGGLVVTDTQYF
TGTGCCAGCTCACCACCGAGGACAGGGGGCCTTGTGGTCACAGATACGCAGTATTTT
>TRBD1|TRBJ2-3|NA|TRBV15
CATRLDRVTDTQYF
TGTGCCACCAGACTCGACAGGGTCACAGATACGCAGTATTTT
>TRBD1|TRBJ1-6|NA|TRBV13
CASSRGQGISPLHF
TGTGCCAGCAGCCGGGGACAGGGCATTTCACCCCTCCACTTT
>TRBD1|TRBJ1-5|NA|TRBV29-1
CSVGQGFNQPQHF
TGCAGCGTAGGACAGGGCTTCAATCAGCCCCAGCATTTT
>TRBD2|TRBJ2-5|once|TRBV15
CATSRDQLAGGQGETQYF
TGTGCCACCAGCAGAGATCAGCTAGCGGGGGGCCAGGGGGAGACCCAGTACTTC
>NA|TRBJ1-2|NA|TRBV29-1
CSVTENYGYTF
TGCAGCGTTACAGAGAACTATGGCTACACCTTC
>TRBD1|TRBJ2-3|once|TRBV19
CASSRTGWRDTQYF
TGTGCCAGTAGTCGGACAGGGTGGAGGGATACGCAGTATTTT
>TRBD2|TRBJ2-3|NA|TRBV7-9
CASSLDGSGAVATLTKYF
TGTGCCAGCAGCTTAGATGGTAGCGGGGCCGTGGCGACTCTGACCAAGTATTTT
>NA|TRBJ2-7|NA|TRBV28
CASIGSYEQYF
TGTGCCAGCATCGGGTCCTACGAGCAGTACTTC
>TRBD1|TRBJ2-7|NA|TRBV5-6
CASSLVPGQGSYEQYF
TGTGCCAGCAGCTTGGTCCCGGGACAGGGCTCCTACGAGCAGTACTTC
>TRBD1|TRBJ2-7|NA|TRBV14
CASSQRGQDYEQYF
TGTGCCAGCAGCCAAAGAGGACAGGACTACGAGCAGTACTTC
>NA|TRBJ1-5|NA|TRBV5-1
CASSLGAGKDQPQHF
TGCGCCAGCAGCTTGGGGGCAGGGAAGGATCAGCCCCAGCATTTT
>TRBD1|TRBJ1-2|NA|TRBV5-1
CASSSGTGVHYGYTF
TGCGCCAGCAGTTCCGGGACAGGGGTTCACTATGGCTACACCTTC
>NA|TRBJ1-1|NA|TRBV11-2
CASNILAPAEAFF
TGTGCCAGCAACATTTTAGCCCCGGCTGAAGCTTTCTTT
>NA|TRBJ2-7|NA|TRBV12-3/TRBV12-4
CASRGGAEQYF
TGTGCCAGCAGGGGGGGGGCAGAGCAGTACTTC
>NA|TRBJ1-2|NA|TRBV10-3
CAIKLPGAGRGYGYTF
TGTGCCATCAAACTCCCCGGGGCAGGGAGGGGATATGGCTACACCTTC
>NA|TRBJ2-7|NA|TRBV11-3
CASSFQGKDEQYF
TGTGCCAGCAGCTTCCAGGGGAAGGACGAGCAGTACTTC
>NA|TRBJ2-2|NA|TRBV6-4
CASRRRQNTGELFF
TGTGCCAGCAGAAGACGACAGAACACCGGGGAGCTGTTTTTT
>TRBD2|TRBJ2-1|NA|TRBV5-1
CASSLRRGGAVNEQFF
TGCGCCAGCAGCTTGCGTCGCGGGGGGGCCGTCAATGAGCAGTTCTTC
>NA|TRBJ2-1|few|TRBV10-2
CASSEGGKRSSYNEQFF
TGCGCCAGCAGTGAGGGGGGGAAGAGGAGCTCCTACAATGAGCAGTTCTTC
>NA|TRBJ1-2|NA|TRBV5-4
CASSLKQGDYGYTF
TGTGCCAGCAGCCTAAAACAGGGAGACTATGGCTACACCTTC
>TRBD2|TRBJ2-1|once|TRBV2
CASSETSGGPLITNEQFF
TGTGCCAGCAGTGAGACTAGCGGGGGCCCCCTGATAACCAATGAGCAGTTCTTC
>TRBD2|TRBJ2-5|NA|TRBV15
CATRASGGQETQYF
TGTGCCACCAGGGCTAGCGGGGGGCAAGAGACCCAGTACTTC
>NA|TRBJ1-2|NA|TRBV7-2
CASSAGPLRNGYTF
TGTGCCAGCAGCGCGGGACCCCTCAGGAATGGCTACACCTTC
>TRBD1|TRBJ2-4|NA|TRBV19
CASSIGTGKNIQYF
TGTGCCAGTAGTATAGGGACAGGGAAAAACATTCAGTACTTC
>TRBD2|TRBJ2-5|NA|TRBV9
CASSVGASGDRETQYF
TGTGCCAGCAGCGTAGGGGCTAGCGGGGATCGGGAGACCCAGTACTTC
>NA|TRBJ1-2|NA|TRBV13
CASTLGRTENNYGYTF
TGTGCCAGCACCCTGGGGAGGACCGAAAATAACTATGGCTACACCTTC
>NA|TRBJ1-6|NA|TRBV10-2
CASSDPFNSPLHF
TGCGCCAGCAGTGACCCCTTCAATTCACCCCTCCACTTT
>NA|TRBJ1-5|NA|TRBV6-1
CASSEWEQVGQPQHF
TGTGCCAGCAGTGAGTGGGAACAGGTCGGTCAGCCCCAGCATTTT
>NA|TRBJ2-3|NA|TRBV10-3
CAITGGKNVVSTDTQYF
TGTGCCATCACCGGCGGGAAGAACGTCGTTAGCACAGATACGCAGTATTTT
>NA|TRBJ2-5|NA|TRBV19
CASSVPGQETQYF
TGTGCCAGTAGTGTGCCGGGGCAAGAGACCCAGTACTTC
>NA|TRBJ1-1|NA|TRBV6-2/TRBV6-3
CASSYNGEGDTEAFF
TGTGCCAGCAGTTACAATGGGGAAGGGGACACTGAAGCTTTCTTT
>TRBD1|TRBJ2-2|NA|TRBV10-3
CATFGTGGNTGELFF
TGTGCCACCTTTGGGACAGGGGGCAACACCGGGGAGCTGTTTTTT
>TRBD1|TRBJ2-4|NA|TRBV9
CASSGTGKNIQYF
TGTGCCAGCAGCGGGACAGGGAAAAACATTCAGTACTTC
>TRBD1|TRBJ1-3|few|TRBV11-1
CASSRDRAGNTIYF
TGTGCCAGCAGCCGGGACAGGGCTGGAAACACCATATATTTT